Below, one TCR beta chain is given with its context. What antigen it recognizes has not been identified. No much larger clone is present one base from it, and per-base qualities are unavailable. Inclusive of the bounding cysteine and phenylalanine, the CDR3 is 10 residues long. The CDR3 DNA has 30 bases and is translated from base 1. The germline V gene (reference sequence) specifies DFQATT as CDR1 and SNEGSKA as CDR2. Trimming removed 2 bases from V and 7 bases from J, leaving 5 bases between the germline ends. The donors were included in the validation cohort of some 120 subjects, a group kept apart from the roughly 670-subject first cohort. This sample was taken from a study of cytomegalovirus exposure and HLA in healthy donors (dated by TCRdb to the late 2010s). Looking at the study overall: The roughly 670 repertoires of the first cohort and the approximately 130 validation repertoires were produced on the same platform, according to a later analysis. High-throughput TCR immunosequencing, statistical association of individual TCRs with disease status, and machine learning were combined to predict cytomegalovirus infection status. In addition to the first cohort of 666 subjects, a separate validation cohort of 100 to 150 different subjects was used. The study was designed to test whether signatures of past pathogen exposure could be identified by cataloging public T cell receptors.

Library preparation employed the immunoSEQ multiplex PCR assay. In the source study's methods: A statistical classification framework was built for diagnosing cytomegalovirus status from the catalog of TCR beta chain sequences. What TCRdb holds here is the immuneACCESS table cut down to in-frame rearrangements. Part of the clones is not present; checked against another copy, under half of the missing clones reflect an unresolved V gene, and the others are unexplained. V and J calls and clone size follow that table, whereas D and trimming were derived from the DNA. Present in this sample are about 240,000 clones, approximately 83% of which were seen just once. Over 0.95% of the sample is in the top ten clones. Study-wide conclusions, independent of this receptor: The classifier was reported to diagnose cytomegalovirus status with high specificity and sensitivity in both the original and validation cohorts. All 120 or so repertoires were used to score co-occurrence in the validation cohort in a later analysis, because that analysis had no HLA typing for the cohort. In vitro tests confirmed that three of the cytomegalovirus-associated TCR beta chains recognize cytomegalovirus antigens. Subsequent analysis determined that TCRs grouped into clusters in the first cohort also showed a tendency toward co-occurrence across the roughly 110 validation repertoires, and approximately 94% of cluster scores exceeded 0. While some public TCRs were present in many individuals, most TCR sequences turned up only very rarely across donors. The authors suggested that the approach could potentially be generalized to other disease states and immunological phenotypes. A total of 164 TCR beta chains were listed by the study as associated with cytomegalovirus.

The clonotype comes from a young woman in good health and CMV-seropositive. The V and J genes are TRBV20-1 and TRBJ1-2; the D gene lacks a confident call. What was sequenced was PBMCs. The CDR3 here reads CSARISGYTF. In nucleotides, the sequence is TGCAGTGCTAGAATCTCTGGCTACACCTTC.